These 13 T cell receptor beta chains share one sample of origin, sequenced in a study of T cells in localized non-small cell lung cancer. The data were produced by immunoSEQ multiplex PCR, yet TCRdb's version contains in-frame clones alone and is incomplete. This sample has around 20,000 clones, with about nine tenths found just once. The sample was peripheral blood, taken before any cancer treatment. The source is a woman aged 40 to 75 with stage I lung adenocarcinoma.

The chain recombines TRBV5-1 with TRBJ1-2; D is undetermined. Trimming left V 0 bases short and J 8 bases short, with 11 bases between. The CDR3 has 13 amino acids. Germline V gene sequence: CDR1 SGHRS, CDR2 YFSETQ. The CDR3 region has the DNA TGCGCCAGCAGCTTGGATCCCTCGGGAGGCTACACCTTC. This sequence encodes CASSLDPSGGYTF.

J is TRBJ1-4 and V is TRBV29-1, with D possibly matching TRBD1 (6 bases). This CDR3 has 13 amino acids. Germline CDR1 is SQVTM and CDR2 is ANQGSEA. V lost 7 bases and J 7 bases, leaving 16 bases between the germline ends. The CDR3 nucleotides are TGCAGCGCTATGCCGGAGACAGGTGAAAAACTGTTTTTT. Translation: CSAMPETGEKLFF.

DNA for the CDR3: TGCGCCAGCAGCCCCGGGACTAGCGGGAGCAACGAGCAGTACTTC. Its translation is CASSPGTSGSNEQYF. The chain carries TRBV5-1 and TRBJ2-5, with 14 bases identical to TRBD2. The J call may be incorrect, as the DNA end agrees better with TRBJ2-7. Per germline, CDR1 SGHRS and CDR2 YFSETQ. The CDR3 sequence is 15 residues long.

V and J are TRBV7-2 and TRBJ1-4; possibly TRBD1 for D (5 bases). The CDR3 extends over 11 amino acids. Germline V gene data show CDR1 as SGHTA and CDR2 as FQGNSA. The V gene lost 3 bases and the J gene lost 13 bases, with 9 bases spanning the gap. CDR3 bases: TGTGCCAGCAGCTTGAGGGGTTCACTGTTTTTT. This translates into CASSLRGSLFF.

This clone was observed a single time. The CDR3 loop reads CASSLGDTGDSNQPQHF. CDR3 coding DNA: TGTGCCAGCAGCTTGGGAGATACAGGGGATAGCAATCAGCCCCAGCATTTT. The chain combines TRBV7-9 with TRBJ1-5, with 7 bases matching TRBD1. This CDR3 has 17 amino acids. The germline CDR1 and CDR2 sequences are SEHNR and FQNEAQ (reference sequence). V shed 3 bases and J 0 bases; nucleotides not matched to a gene: 8.

The gene calls are TRBV2 and TRBJ1-5; maybe TRBD1 (5 bases). This CDR3 region has 15 residues. Germline CDR1 reads SNHLY; CDR2 reads FYNNEI. Deletions cut 4 bases from V and 7 bases from J, with 17 bases between. This CDR3 reads CASSASGPRGQPQHF. CDR3 coding DNA: TGTGCCAGCAGTGCTTCCGGCCCTCGGGGGCAGCCCCAGCATTTT.

CDR3 region: CASQQETGGRNEQFF. The CDR3, as DNA: TGTGCCAGCCAGCAAGAGACAGGGGGCCGCAATGAGCAGTTCTTC. V and J are TRBV2 and TRBJ2-1; 10 bases agree with TRBD1. The V gene end was trimmed by 8 bases and the J gene end by 6 bases; junction bases not matched to a gene: 10. This CDR3 contains 15 residues. CDR1 is SNHLY and CDR2 is FYNNEI in the germline V gene.

The J gene is TRBJ2-7, the V gene TRBV7-2; the D gene is possibly TRBD1 (5 bases). Germline assignment: CDR1 SGHTA and CDR2 FQGNSA. The V and J ends lost 5 bases and 6 bases respectively, with 17 bases between them. There are 14 residues in the CDR3. CDR3 nucleotides: TGTGCCAGCAGCCTAGGGGCGGCTTCCGGCGAGCAGTACTTC. Its translation is CASSLGAASGEQYF.

The gene calls are TRBV9 and TRBJ2-7; 13 bases agree with TRBD2. The CDR3 sequence is 14 residues long. Losses at the gene ends were 6 bases for V and 5 bases for J; bases not matched to a gene: 5. Germline values: CDR1 SGDLS, CDR2 YYNGEE. The CDR3 here is CASTAGTSGNEQYF. The CDR3 nucleotides are TGTGCCAGCACCGCCGGGACTAGCGGGAACGAGCAGTACTTC.

In its sample, this clone was seen once. This rearrangement joins TRBV5-6 to TRBJ2-3; 11 nucleotides agree with TRBD2. This CDR3 is 16 amino acids long. From germline, CDR1 is SGHDT and CDR2 YYEEEE. After removal of 4 bases from V and 0 bases from J, the junction contained 4 bases not matched to a gene. The CDR3 loop is CASSPLAGGSTDTQYF. CDR3 DNA sequence: TGTGCCAGCAGCCCCTTAGCGGGGGGGAGCACAGATACGCAGTATTTT. The variable domain in full, completed from reference TRBV5-6 and TRBJ2-3, reads DAGVTQSPTHLIKTRGQQVTLRCSPKSGHDTVSWYQQALGQGPQFIFQYYEEEERQRGNFPDRFSGHQFPNYSSELNVNALLLGDSALYLCASSPLAGGSTDTQYFGPGTRLTVL.

The CDR3, as DNA: TGTGCCTCCACCCGGGGGGAGCTGAGTAGCAATCAGCCCCAGCATTTT. This gives the protein CASTRGELSSNQPQHF. The chain is built from TRBV18 and TRBJ1-5, with D perhaps matching TRBD1 (5 bases). V was cut by 11 bases and J by 0 bases, with 20 bases left in between. The CDR3 has 16 residues. CDR1 and CDR2 from the germline V gene are KGHSH and LQKENI.

This clone appeared a few times. The rearrangement links TRBV6-1 to TRBJ1-5; the D is unclear. The V and J ends lost 4 bases and 0 bases respectively, with 10 bases between them. The CDR3 is 15 residues long. CDR1 is MNHNS and CDR2 is SASEGT in the germline V gene. DNA for the CDR3: TGTGCCAGCAGTGCTGGCAGCGATAGCAATCAGCCCCAGCATTTT. Translating gives CASSAGSDSNQPQHF.

The chain is built from TRBV11-2 and TRBJ2-3; 7 bases are a match to TRBD1. The V gene's germline CDR1 is SGHAT and CDR2 FQNNGV. Trimming at V came to 5 bases and at J to 4 bases, leaving 9 bases not matched to a gene. The CDR3 extends over 15 amino acids. The CDR3 protein is CASSPPGRGPDTQYF. The CDR3 DNA follows: TGTGCCAGCAGCCCTCCCGGAAGGGGGCCAGATACGCAGTATTTT. The complete variable domain, with remaining parts taken from reference TRBV11-2 and TRBJ2-3, reads EAGVAQSPRYKIIEKRQSVAFWCNPISGHATLYWYQQILGQGPKLLIQFQNNGVVDDSQLPKDRFSAERLKGVDSTLKIQPAKLEDSAVYLCASSPPGRGPDTQYFGPGTRLTVL.